The 18 T cell receptor beta chains presented below share a single source sample, sequenced in a study of shared clonotypes between healthy human individuals. Libraries were prepared by immunoSEQ multiplex PCR; TCRdb keeps only in-frame clonotypes and omits some of them. Of some 680,000 clones listed, less than 80% were seen once; the top ten hold 1.5% to 2%. Sequencing was done on a sample of memory CD4+ T cells sorted from blood. Subset here: CD45RA-negative fraction. These receptors were obtained from a woman in her twenties or thirties in good health.

The chain employs TRBV7-8 and TRBJ2-2; D unresolved. Deletions cut 5 bases from V and 1 base from J, with 14 bases between. The germline gives CDR1 SGHVS, CDR2 FQNEAQ. CDR3 length: 16 amino acids. The CDR3 DNA reads TGTGCCAGCAGCCCCCCCTTAAGGGAGAACACCGGGGAGCTGTTTTTT. As protein: CASSPPLRENTGELFF.

The chain is built from TRBV30 and TRBJ2-5, with 8 positions matching TRBD1. The CDR3 extends over 14 amino acids. The V and J ends lost 0 bases and 3 bases, in that order; junction bases with no gene match: 3. Germline assignment: CDR1 GTSNPN and CDR2 SVGIG (reference sequence). CDR3 sequence: CAWSVRQGKETQYF. The CDR3 DNA reads as TGTGCCTGGAGTGTAAGACAGGGGAAAGAGACCCAGTACTTC.

This clone was picked up a small number of times. This chain links TRBV28 with TRBJ1-5; D gene unclear. This CDR3 is 15 amino acids long. Trimming shortened V by 4 bases and J by 3 bases, and 13 bases separated the two germline ends. Germline V gives CDR1 MDHEN, CDR2 SYDVKM. CDR3 sequence reads: CASSSSGAYNQPQHF. The CDR3 nucleotides are TGTGCCAGCAGTTCTAGCGGCGCTTACAATCAGCCCCAGCATTTT.

The J gene is TRBJ2-3, the V gene TRBV19; 8 nucleotides line up with TRBD1. Germline V gene data show CDR1 as LNHDA and CDR2 as SQIVND (reference sequence). V lost 4 bases and J lost 2; bases outside the gene matches: 2. The CDR3 totals 14 residues. DNA of the CDR3: TGTGCCAGTAGTAGGGGACAGGCCACAGATACGCAGTATTTT. Translating gives CASSRGQATDTQYF.

In this sample, this clone turned up once. The rearrangement links TRBV7-3 to TRBJ1-3; 7 nucleotides line up with TRBD1. This CDR3 region has 13 residues. Losses at the gene ends were 8 bases for V and 4 bases for J; bases not matched to a gene: 5. From germline, CDR1 is SGHTA and CDR2 FQGTGA. DNA of the CDR3: TGTGCCAGCGGCACACAGGGGGGAAACACCATATATTTT. It encodes CASGTQGGNTIYF.

The V and J genes are TRBV7-2 and TRBJ1-2, with TRBD1 matching over 12 bases. This CDR3 contains 16 residues. Per germline, CDR1 SGHTA and CDR2 FQGNSA. The ends lost 5 bases at V and 8 bases at J; junction bases unmatched: 12. CDR3 coding DNA: TGTGCCAGCAGCCCGGGACAGGGGGCGCGATTGGGAGGCTACACCTTC. Encoded protein: CASSPGQGARLGGYTF. The whole variable domain, filled in from reference TRBV7-2 and TRBJ1-2, reads GAGVSQSPSNKVTEKGKDVELRCDPISGHTALYWYRQSLGQGLEFLIYFQGNSAPDKSGLPSDRFSAERTGGSVSTLTIQRTQQEDSAVYLCASSPGQGARLGGYTFGSGTRLTVV.

This clone came up many times. The chain couples TRBV18 to TRBJ2-5; a weak D match, TRBD2 (5 bases). Germline V gene data show CDR1 as KGHSH and CDR2 as LQKENI. Trimming took off 0 bases at V and 3 bases at J, with 8 bases between the two ends. The CDR3 spans 14 residues. CDR3 residues: CASSPPHGEETQYF. The CDR3 DNA follows: TGTGCCAGCTCACCACCCCACGGGGAAGAGACCCAGTACTTC.

The J gene is TRBJ1-5, the V gene TRBV10-3; 8 bases are a match to TRBD1. The CDR3 has 15 amino acids. Germline CDR1 and CDR2: ENHRY and SYGVKD. Trimming at V came to 6 bases and at J to 0 bases, leaving 4 bases not matched to a gene. CDR3 sequence (DNA): TGTGCCATCAGGGGGGACAGGTCTAGCAATCAGCCCCAGCATTTT. As protein: CAIRGDRSSNQPQHF.

This clone has just a few counts. J is TRBJ2-2 and V is TRBV5-1, with TRBD2 matching over 7 bases. J lost 7 bases, V lost 5 bases, and 11 bases had no gene match. CDR3 length: 15 residues. Germline V gives CDR1 SGHRS, CDR2 YFSETQ. CDR3 sequence reads: CASRGLAGVVGELFF. CDR3 DNA sequence: TGCGCCAGCAGGGGGCTGGCGGGAGTAGTCGGGGAGCTGTTTTTT.

With regard to this clone: The same CDR3 arises from other DNA sequences in this sample as well. The chain joins TRBV5-1 to TRBJ2-7; no definite D call. The CDR3 consists of 12 residues. CDR1 SGHRS and CDR2 YFSETQ come from the germline V gene. The V end lost 0 bases, the J end lost 4 bases, and 5 bases lay between the germline ends. CDR3 sequence: CASSLGGYEQYF. In nucleotides, the CDR3 is TGCGCCAGCAGCTTGGGCGGTTACGAGCAGTACTTC.

This clone has just a few counts. Other DNA sequences within the sample encode an identical CDR3. The rearrangement uses TRBV5-6 and TRBJ1-2; possible D gene TRBD1, 6 bases. Germline assignment: CDR1 SGHDT and CDR2 YYEEEE. V was trimmed by 2 bases and J by 4 bases, leaving 12 bases between them. The CDR3 is 14 amino acids. Written as DNA, the CDR3 is TGTGCCAGCAGCTTCCACAGGGCACTCTATGGCTACACCTTC. Amino acids: CASSFHRALYGYTF. The variable domain in full, completed from reference TRBV5-6 and TRBJ1-2, reads DAGVTQSPTHLIKTRGQQVTLRCSPKSGHDTVSWYQQALGQGPQFIFQYYEEEERQRGNFPDRFSGHQFPNYSSELNVNALLLGDSALYLCASSFHRALYGYTFGSGTRLTVV.

This chain connects TRBV6-1 to TRBJ1-2, with unresolved D. V shed 5 bases and J shed 2 bases, with 15 bases lying between them. The CDR3 has 15 residues. CDR1 is MNHNS, CDR2 SASEGT, per germline. For the CDR3, the DNA is TGTGCCAGCAGTTCTAGCCCGGTTGTAAACTATGGCTACACCTTC. Amino acids: CASSSSPVVNYGYTF.

This clone appeared a single time. Other DNA sequences of this sample code for an identical CDR3. This chain connects TRBV18 to TRBJ2-7; 10 nucleotides align to TRBD1. V gave up 3 bases and J gave up 4 bases; unmatched junction bases: 3. CDR3 length equals 14 residues. The germline V gene has CDR1 KGHSH and CDR2 LQKENI. The CDR3 spells CASSPRTGGYEQYF. CDR3 coding DNA: TGTGCCAGCTCACCCCGGACAGGGGGGTACGAGCAGTACTTC.

In this sample, this clone turned up a few times. The chain couples TRBV5-1 to TRBJ1-5; no reliable D call. Trimming stripped 5 bases from V and 4 bases from J, with 13 bases between. CDR1 and CDR2 (germline): SGHRS, YFSETQ. The CDR3 runs to 14 residues. The CDR3 DNA follows: TGCGCCAGCAGAACGGACCCAGGAAATCAGCCCCAGCATTTT. Translated, it gives CASRTDPGNQPQHF.

The chain employs TRBV19 and TRBJ2-5; D is ambiguous. This CDR3 comprises 14 residues. Germline V lookup: CDR1 LNHDA, CDR2 SQIVND (reference sequence). V was trimmed by 5 bases and J by 1 base, leaving 11 bases between them. The DNA for the CDR3 is TGTGCCAGTAGTGAATCTTGGACCCAAGAGACCCAGTACTTC. It is translated as CASSESWTQETQYF.

The V and J genes are TRBV25-1 and TRBJ2-3, with D unresolved. The V and J ends lost 3 bases and 2 bases respectively, with 9 bases between them. This CDR3 comprises 14 residues. From germline, CDR1 is MGHDK and CDR2 SYGVNS. The CDR3 protein is CASSDWAYTDTQYF. CDR3 nucleotide sequence: TGTGCCAGCAGTGATTGGGCCTACACAGATACGCAGTATTTT.

V and J are TRBV7-6 and TRBJ1-5; D not certain. CDR1 SGHVS and CDR2 FNYEAQ come from the germline V gene. The CDR3 has 13 amino acids. The V and J ends lost 4 bases and 5 bases respectively, with 9 bases between them. CDR3 coding DNA: TGTGCCAGCAGCTCCAGTCAGGATCAGCCCCAGCATTTT. Residues: CASSSSQDQPQHF.

CDR3 nucleotide sequence: TGTGCCAGCAGCCGGGAAGGCGATGTGTATTACGAGCAGTACTTC. Its protein is CASSREGDVYYEQYF. The chain couples TRBV11-2 to TRBJ2-7; weak D call: TRBD2 (5 bases). Trimming left V 5 bases short and J 4 bases short, with 18 bases between. The CDR3 length is 15 residues. CDR1 SGHAT and CDR2 FQNNGV come from the germline V gene.